A single TCR beta chain is shown here with its context. Its antigen remains unknown. This record comes from a study of cytomegalovirus exposure and HLA in healthy donors. Study details: Most donors, just over 80% of over 350 genotyped, fell in the Caucasian-associated ancestry cluster.

Study-wide results and caveats: Serostatus for CMV was the only available immune exposure information.

PCR used 60 Vbeta primers and 13 Jbeta primers. Data came from immunoSEQ multiplex PCR; TCRdb stores just in-frame clones and leaves some out. The repertoire shows about 200,000 clones; the top ten hold over 0.75%. The CDR3 is made up of 14 amino acids. Trimming took 6 bases from V and 0 from J, leaving 6 bases between them. Germline V gene lookup returns CDR1 KGHSH and CDR2 LQKENI. The TCR sequence derives from a woman aged 25-40 years in good health and CMV-seropositive. Source material: PBMCs. The chain employs TRBV18 and TRBJ1-6; D gene ambiguous. The CDR3 loop is CASSPVSYNSPLHF. CDR3 nucleotides: TGTGCCAGCTCCCCCGTCTCCTATAATTCACCCCTCCACTTT.